This record concerns one T cell receptor (beta chain) sequence. Its antigen is not known. The record originates from a study of shared clonotypes between healthy human individuals. Study conclusions and caveats: It was the few donors that limited the genetic and exposure-history diversity represented. Among non-shared clonotypes, generation probabilities were lower than among those shared by all four donors.

Profiling relied on immunoSEQ multiplex PCR, and the TCRdb table lists in-frame clones only, not all of them. The repertoire holds about 2 million clones, with around 95% as singletons. This sequence was found in a man younger than 35 in good health. Sequencing used naive CD4+ T cells sorted from blood. Subset described: CD45RA+ positively selected.

For the CDR3, the DNA is TGTGCCAGCAGCGTGGGACAGGGGAGGGACGATACGCAGTATTTT. Protein sequence: CASSVGQGRDDTQYF. The chain employs TRBV6-1 and TRBJ2-3; TRBD1 matches at 10 bases. The trim removed 6 bases at V and 6 bases at J, leaving 9 bases unmatched. The CDR3 is 15 amino acids. The germline V gene encodes CDR1 MNHNS and CDR2 SASEGT.